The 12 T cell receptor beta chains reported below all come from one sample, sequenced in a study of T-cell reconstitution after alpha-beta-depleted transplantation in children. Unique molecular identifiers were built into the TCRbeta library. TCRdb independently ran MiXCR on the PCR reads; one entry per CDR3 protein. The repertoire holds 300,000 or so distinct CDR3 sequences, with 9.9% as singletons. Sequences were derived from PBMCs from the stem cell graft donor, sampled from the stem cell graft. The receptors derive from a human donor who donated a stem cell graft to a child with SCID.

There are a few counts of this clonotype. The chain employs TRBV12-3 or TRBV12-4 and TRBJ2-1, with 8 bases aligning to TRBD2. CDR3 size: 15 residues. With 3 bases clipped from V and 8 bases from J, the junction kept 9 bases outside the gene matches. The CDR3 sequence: CASSFLRGGMDEQFF. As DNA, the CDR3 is TGTGCCAGCAGTTTTTTACGGGGGGGCATGGATGAGCAGTTCTTC.

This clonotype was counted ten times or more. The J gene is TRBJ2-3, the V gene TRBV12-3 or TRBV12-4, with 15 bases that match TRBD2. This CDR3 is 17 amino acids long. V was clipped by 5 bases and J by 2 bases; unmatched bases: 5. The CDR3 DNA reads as TGTGCCAGCAGTCCAGGACTAGCGGGGGGGTACACAGATACGCAGTATTTT. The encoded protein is CASSPGLAGGYTDTQYF.

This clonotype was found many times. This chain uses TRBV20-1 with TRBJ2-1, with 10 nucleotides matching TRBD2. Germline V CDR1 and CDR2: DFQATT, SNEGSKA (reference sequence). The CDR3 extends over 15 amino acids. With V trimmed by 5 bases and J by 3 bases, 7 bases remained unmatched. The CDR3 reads CSAPFTSGVYNEQFF. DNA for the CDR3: TGCAGTGCTCCTTTTACTAGCGGGGTCTACAATGAGCAGTTCTTC.

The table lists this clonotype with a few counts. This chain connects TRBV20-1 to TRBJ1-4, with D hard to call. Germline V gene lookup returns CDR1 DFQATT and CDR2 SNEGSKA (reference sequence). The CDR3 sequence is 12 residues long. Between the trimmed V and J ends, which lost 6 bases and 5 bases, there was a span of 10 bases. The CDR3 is CSATDGNEKLFF. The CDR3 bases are TGCAGTGCAACGGACGGGAATGAAAAACTGTTTTTT.

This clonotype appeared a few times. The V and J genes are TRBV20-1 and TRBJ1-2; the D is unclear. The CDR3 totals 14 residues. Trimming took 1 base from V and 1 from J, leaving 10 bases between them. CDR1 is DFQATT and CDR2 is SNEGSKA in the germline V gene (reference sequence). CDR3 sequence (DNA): TGCAGTGCTAGAGTCCCAGCGAGTAACTATGGCTACACCTTC. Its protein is CSARVPASNYGYTF.

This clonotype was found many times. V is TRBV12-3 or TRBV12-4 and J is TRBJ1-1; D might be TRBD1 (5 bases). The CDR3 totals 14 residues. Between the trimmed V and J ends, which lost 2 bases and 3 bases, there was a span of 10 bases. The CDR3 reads CASSLPRGDTEAFF. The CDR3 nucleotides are TGTGCCAGCAGTTTACCCCGGGGGGACACTGAAGCTTTCTTT.

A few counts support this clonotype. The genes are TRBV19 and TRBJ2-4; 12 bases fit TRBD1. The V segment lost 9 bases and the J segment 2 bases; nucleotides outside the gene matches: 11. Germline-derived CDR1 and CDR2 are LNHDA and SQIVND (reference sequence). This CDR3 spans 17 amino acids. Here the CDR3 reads CASESPGQGASKNIQYF. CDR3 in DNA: TGTGCCAGCGAATCCCCGGGACAGGGGGCATCCAAAAACATTCAGTACTTC. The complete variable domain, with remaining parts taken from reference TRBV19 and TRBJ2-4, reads DGGITQSPKYLFRKEGQNVTLSCEQNLNHDAMYWYRQDPGQGLRLIYYSQIVNDFQKGDIAEGYSVSREKKESFPLTVTSAQKNPTAFYLCASESPGQGASKNIQYFGAGTRLSVL.

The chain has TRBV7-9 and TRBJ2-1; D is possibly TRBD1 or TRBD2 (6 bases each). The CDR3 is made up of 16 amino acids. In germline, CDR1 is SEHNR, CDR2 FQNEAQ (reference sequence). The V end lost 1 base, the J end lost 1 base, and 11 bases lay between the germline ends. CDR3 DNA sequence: TGTGCCAGCAGCTTAGAGGGGGGTGTTTCCTACAATGAGCAGTTCTTC. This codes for CASSLEGGVSYNEQFF.

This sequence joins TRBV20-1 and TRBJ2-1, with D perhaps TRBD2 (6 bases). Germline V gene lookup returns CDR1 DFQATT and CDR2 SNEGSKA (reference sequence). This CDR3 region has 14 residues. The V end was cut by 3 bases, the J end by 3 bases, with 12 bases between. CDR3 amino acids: CSARREPDYNEQFF. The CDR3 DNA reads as TGCAGTGCTAGGCGGGAACCGGACTACAATGAGCAGTTCTTC.

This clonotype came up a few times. CDR3 amino acids: CASSPIAGTGVLQPSNQPQHF. Written as DNA, the CDR3 is TGTGCCAGCAGCCCAATAGCAGGGACAGGGGTCCTCCAGCCTAGCAATCAGCCCCAGCATTTT. The chain employs TRBV4-2 and TRBJ1-5, with 10 bases that match TRBD1. The CDR3 spans 21 residues. Losses at the gene ends were 4 bases for V and 0 bases for J; bases not matched to a gene: 18. Germline lookup yields CDR1 LGHNA and CDR2 YNFKEQ.

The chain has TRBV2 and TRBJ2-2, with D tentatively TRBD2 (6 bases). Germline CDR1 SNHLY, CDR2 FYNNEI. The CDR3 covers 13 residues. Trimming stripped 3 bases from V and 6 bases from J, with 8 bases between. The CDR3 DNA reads TGTGCCAGCAGTGAGACTAGTCCCGGGGAGCTGTTTTTT. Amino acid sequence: CASSETSPGELFF.

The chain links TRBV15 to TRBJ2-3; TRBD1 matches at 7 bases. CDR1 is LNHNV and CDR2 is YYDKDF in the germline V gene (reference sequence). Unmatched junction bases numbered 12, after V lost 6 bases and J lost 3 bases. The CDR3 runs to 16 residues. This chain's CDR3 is CATRALQGLGTDTQYF. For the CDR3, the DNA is TGTGCCACCAGGGCATTACAGGGGCTTGGGACAGATACGCAGTATTTT.